Sequencing of this TCR beta chain was carried out in a study of blood T cell repertoires in COVID-19. Participant ages covered roughly 18 to 90 years across about 22 US areas. Participant reports of clinical history set cohort assignment. The recovered donors of Cohort 3 showed two negative PCRs, clearance, or symptom resolution. V gave up 5 bases and J gave up 0 bases, with 10 bases separating them. The CDR3 has 15 amino acids. Germline V gives CDR1 SGHVS, CDR2 FNYEAQ. Original methodology: Amplification of reference gene primers was used by the study to estimate nucleated cell counts. The protocol was immunoSEQ multiplex PCR, while the TCRdb copy is restricted to in-frame clones and leaves out a portion. D and trimming were read from the DNA, whereas the V and J calls and clone size are those reported in that table. The data contain some 270,000 clones, around 90% of them singletons.

The sample was PBMCs or T cells enriched from blood (not recorded which). The chain uses TRBV7-6 and TRBJ2-2, with a possible D match to TRBD2 (5 bases). The sequence was collected from a woman in her thirties or forties who had recovered from COVID-19. The CDR3 DNA reads as TGTGCCAGCAGCCCAAGCGGAACGAACACCGGGGAGCTGTTTTTT. This codes for CASSPSGTNTGELFF.